The clone carrying this T cell receptor beta chain was seen more than once but under ten times. The length of the CDR3 is 12 residues. V was clipped by 5 bases and J by 0 bases, with 5 bases between them. TCRdb re-called the RACE reads through MiXCR, storing one row per CDR3 protein. The table has around 130,000 distinct CDR3 sequences, more than 7.5% seen once. Time point indicated: healthy volunteer bleed at 2 weeks. Total RNA was extracted from unfractionated whole blood. These data originate in a study of human T cells and chemical hapten exposure. Study background: Minor pooled library volume differences mainly drove per-sample TCR yield variation.

The V call is TRBV12-3 or TRBV12-4, the J call TRBJ2-7; no clear D. Sequenced: whole blood. This clonotype was sampled from a male donor in good health. Some clones in this sample may be carry-over from other donors' samples. CDR3 nucleotide sequence: TGTGCCAGCAGTACGTACTCCTACGAGCAGTACTTC. It codes for CASSTYSYEQYF.